What follows is one TCR beta chain and its context. Seattle researchers signed up patients amid active infection and tracked them longitudinally. Germline-derived CDR1 and CDR2 are MGHRA and YSYEKL. V lost 2 bases and J lost 11, with 10 bases in between. The CDR3 runs 13 residues. These data belong to a study of blood T cell repertoires in COVID-19. Looking at the study overall: The United States, Italy and Spain supplied acute and convalescent COVID-19 samples. T cells, B-cell-depleted T cells, or PBMCs supplied cDNA or gDNA.

Authors' processing steps: It was from reference gene primer amplification that nucleated cell counts were estimated. Sequencing used immunoSEQ multiplex PCR; TCRdb keeps in-frame clones, though not all of them. V and J calls and clone size follow that table, whereas D and trimming were derived from the DNA. The sample carries 30,000 to 40,000 clones, roughly 84% recorded once. This chain joins TRBV4-1 and TRBJ1-6; tentative D call: TRBD1 (6 bases). This receptor was taken from a man in his fifties or sixties with COVID-19, enrolled during active disease. The material sequenced was peripheral blood. The CDR3 nucleotides are TGCGCCAGCAGCCAACTACAGGGTCCACCCCTCCACTTT. The encoded protein is CASSQLQGPPLHF.